Presented here are 5 T cell receptor beta chains from one specimen sequenced in a study of T cells expressing NK-cell markers. TCRdb re-called the 5' RACE reads and gives one entry per CDR3 protein, without DNA. This sample contains approximately 420,000 distinct CDR3 sequences. Sample: blood T cells: a sorted CD56 or NKG2C T cell subset, CD4+ or CD8+ T cells, or bulk PBMC T cells (not recorded which). Receptors originate from a woman aged 50 to 65 in good health.

The chain has TRBV20-1 and TRBJ2-1; TCRdb indicates TRBD2, and absent DNA this call remains unverified. Germline values: CDR1 DFQATT, CDR2 SNEGSKA (reference sequence). This CDR3 is built from 14 residues. The CDR3 loop is CSARDLAGGDEQFF.

The V and J genes are TRBV5-6 and TRBJ2-6; the TCRdb D gene call, TRBD1, has no DNA to confirm it. This CDR3 has 15 residues. Germline V gene lookup returns CDR1 SGHDT and CDR2 YYEEEE. The CDR3 protein is CASSGGVRGANVLTF. Using reference TRBV5-6 and TRBJ2-6 for the parts outside the CDR3, the full variable domain is DAGVTQSPTHLIKTRGQQVTLRCSPKSGHDTVSWYQQALGQGPQFIFQYYEEEERQRGNFPDRFSGHQFPNYSSELNVNALLLGDSALYLCASSGGVRGANVLTFGAGSRLTVL.

The rearrangement links TRBV12-3 or TRBV12-4 to TRBJ1-1; TCRdb selects TRBD1, and the lack of DNA leaves this call unchecked. There are 15 residues in the CDR3. CDR3: CASSSQGAENTEAFF.

The CDR3 protein is CASNSRQGARYGYTF. The chain couples TRBV7-9 to TRBJ1-2; TCRdb's assignment of TRBD1 cannot be checked, as there is no DNA. The germline V gene encodes CDR1 SEHNR and CDR2 FQNEAQ (reference sequence). CDR3 length: 15 residues. Full variable domain (outside the CDR3, taken from reference TRBV7-9 and TRBJ1-2): DTGVSQNPRHKITKRGQNVTFRCDPISEHNRLYWYRQTLGQGPEFLTYFQNEAQLEKSRLLSDRFSAERPKGSFSTLEIQRTEQGDSAMYLCASNSRQGARYGYTFGSGTRLTVV.

The chain has TRBV20-1 and TRBJ2-1; TCRdb reports TRBD1, a call that lacks DNA to check it against. Germline CDR1 reads DFQATT; CDR2 reads SNEGSKA (reference sequence). The CDR3 length is 14 residues. CDR3 sequence reads: CSAISGTKVNEQFF.